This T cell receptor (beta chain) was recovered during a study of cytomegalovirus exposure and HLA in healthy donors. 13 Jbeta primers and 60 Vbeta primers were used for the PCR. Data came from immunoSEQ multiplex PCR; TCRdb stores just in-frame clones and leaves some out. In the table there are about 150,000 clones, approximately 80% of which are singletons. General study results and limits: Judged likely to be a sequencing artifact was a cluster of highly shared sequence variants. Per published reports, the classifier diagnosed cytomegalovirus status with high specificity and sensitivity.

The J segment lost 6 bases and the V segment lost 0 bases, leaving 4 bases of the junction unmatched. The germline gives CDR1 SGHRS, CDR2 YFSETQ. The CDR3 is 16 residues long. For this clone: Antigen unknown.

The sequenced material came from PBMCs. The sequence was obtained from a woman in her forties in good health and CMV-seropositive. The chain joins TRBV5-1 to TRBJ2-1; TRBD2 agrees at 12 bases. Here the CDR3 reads CASSLGLAGGFNEQFF. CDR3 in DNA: TGCGCCAGCAGCTTGGGGCTAGCGGGAGGGTTCAATGAGCAGTTCTTC.